This TCR beta chain was observed in a study of radiotherapy plus CTLA-4 blockade in lung cancer. The length of the CDR3 is 15 residues. Germline-derived CDR1 and CDR2 are SGHRS and YFSETQ. V lost 4 bases to trimming and J lost 4 bases; unmatched junction nucleotides: 10. Findings of the study overall: Tumor-origin TCR clones grew in blood after radiotherapy plus ipilimumab.

Assay: immunoSEQ multiplex PCR; the TCRdb copy retains only in-frame clones and omits some. The table includes around 70,000 clones, approximately 82% detected once. With respect to this clone: The antigen is unknown.

Each patient with chemo-refractory metastatic non-small-cell lung cancer was treated with focal radiation plus CTLA-4 blockade using ipilimumab. The receptor was derived from a human donor with non-small cell lung cancer who had a partial response to radiotherapy plus ipilimumab. The sample consisted of peripheral blood, taken from a patient treated with radiotherapy plus ipilimumab. The chain couples TRBV5-1 to TRBJ1-1, with TRBD1 identical over 7 bases. The CDR3 is CASSGREGAGTEAFF. The CDR3 DNA reads as TGCGCCAGCAGCGGGCGCGAGGGGGCAGGCACTGAAGCTTTCTTT.